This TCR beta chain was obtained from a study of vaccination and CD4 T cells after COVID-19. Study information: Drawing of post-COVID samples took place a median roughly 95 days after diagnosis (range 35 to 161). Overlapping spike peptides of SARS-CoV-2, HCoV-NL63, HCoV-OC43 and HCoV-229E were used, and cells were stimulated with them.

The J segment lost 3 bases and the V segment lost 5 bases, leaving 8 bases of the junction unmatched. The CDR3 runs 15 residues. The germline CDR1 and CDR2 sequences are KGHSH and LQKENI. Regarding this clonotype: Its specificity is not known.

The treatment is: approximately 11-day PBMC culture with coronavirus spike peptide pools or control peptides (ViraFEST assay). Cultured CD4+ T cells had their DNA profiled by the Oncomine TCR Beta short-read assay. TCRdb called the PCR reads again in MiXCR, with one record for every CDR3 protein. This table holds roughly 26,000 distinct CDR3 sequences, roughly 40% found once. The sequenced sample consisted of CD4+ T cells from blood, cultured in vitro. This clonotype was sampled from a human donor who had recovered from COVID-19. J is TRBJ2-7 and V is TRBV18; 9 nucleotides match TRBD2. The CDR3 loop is CASSKTSGFDYEQYF. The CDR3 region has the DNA TGTGCCAGCTCAAAAACTAGCGGGTTTGACTACGAGCAGTACTTC. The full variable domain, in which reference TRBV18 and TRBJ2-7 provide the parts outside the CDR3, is NAGVMQNPRHLVRRRGQEARLRCSPMKGHSHVYWYRQLPEEGLKFMVYLQKENIIDESGMPKERFSAEFPKEGPSILRIQQVVRGDSAAYFCASSKTSGFDYEQYFGPGTRLTVT.